Presented here are 8 T cell receptor beta chains from one specimen sequenced in a study of blood T cell repertoires in COVID-19. The data were produced by immunoSEQ multiplex PCR, yet TCRdb's version contains in-frame clones alone and is incomplete. The sample gives around 190,000 clones, about 76% of which show up once; nearly 6% is in the top ten. Material: peripheral blood. These receptors were taken from a woman aged 35 to 49 with COVID-19, enrolled during active disease.

The CDR3 loop is CASSIVASGGGGNTQYF. The CDR3 nucleotides read TGTGCCAGTAGTATAGTCGCCTCGGGCGGGGGGGGAAATACGCAGTATTTT. This chain connects TRBV19 to TRBJ2-3, with TRBD2 matching over 9 bases. Germline CDR1 is LNHDA and CDR2 is SQIVND (reference sequence). V shed 1 base and J 7 bases; nucleotides not matched to a gene: 12. The CDR3 spans 17 residues.

The CDR3 bases are TGTGCCAGTTCAGGGGAAAACTATGGCTACACCTTC. Translation gives CASSGENYGYTF. V usage is TRBV2 and J usage is TRBJ1-2; D perhaps matches TRBD1 (6 bases). With 9 bases removed from V and 2 bases from J, the gap between germline ends came to 10 bases. The CDR3 length is 12 residues. CDR1 is SNHLY and CDR2 is FYNNEI in the germline V gene.

In its sample, this clone was seen once. The chain employs TRBV25-1 and TRBJ1-2; possible D gene TRBD1, 6 bases. Trimming removed 7 bases from V and 0 bases from J, with 9 bases in between. The CDR3 spans 13 residues. Germline V gene sequence: CDR1 MGHDK, CDR2 SYGVNS. CDR3 loop: CASKQGSNYGYTF. In DNA form, the CDR3 reads TGTGCCAGCAAGCAGGGGTCTAACTATGGCTACACCTTC.

The CDR3 DNA sequence: TGTGCCACCAGCAGAGACCCTCAGGGGTTGACTGGAAACACCATATATTTT. Its protein product is CATSRDPQGLTGNTIYF. The chain combines TRBV15 with TRBJ1-3, with a tentative D call TRBD1 (6 bases). CDR3 length equals 17 residues. Per the germline V gene, CDR1 is LNHNV and CDR2 is YYDKDF (reference sequence). V lost 0 bases and J lost 2, with 14 bases in between.

This sequence joins TRBV18 and TRBJ1-5; D possibly corresponds to TRBD1 (6 bases). Trimming stripped 6 bases from V and 4 bases from J, with 13 bases between. The CDR3 consists of 14 residues. CDR1 KGHSH and CDR2 LQKENI come from the germline V gene. The CDR3 DNA is TGTGCCAGCTCCCCCTCGGACAGAAATCAGCCCCAGCATTTT. Protein product: CASSPSDRNQPQHF.

The J gene is TRBJ1-2, the V gene TRBV2, with 7 nucleotides matching TRBD1. The CDR3 is 11 amino acids. J was trimmed by 10 bases and V by 10 bases; bases with no gene match: 9. In germline, CDR1 is SNHLY, CDR2 FYNNEI. The CDR3: CATSRDRYYTF. DNA of the CDR3: TGTGCCACGTCCCGGGACAGATACTACACCTTC.

This clone was recorded a few times. The V and J genes are TRBV7-2 and TRBJ2-1; D is perhaps TRBD1 (5 bases). V was shortened by 1 base and J by 6 bases, with 16 bases between the two germline ends. Per the germline V gene, CDR1 is SGHTA and CDR2 is FQGNSA. The CDR3 length is 16 residues. CDR3 region: CASSLGQSFPLNEQFF. The CDR3 region has the DNA TGTGCCAGCAGCTTAGGACAGTCTTTTCCCCTCAATGAGCAGTTCTTC.

This chain links TRBV3-1 (or the pseudogene TRBV3-2) with TRBJ2-2, with a possible D match to TRBD2 (5 bases). V lost 4 bases and J lost 7, with 16 bases in between. CDR1 and CDR2 (germline): LGHDT, YNNKEL (reference sequence). This CDR3 comprises 15 residues. The CDR3 spells CASSPTRDMSGELFF. Written as DNA, the CDR3 is TGTGCCAGCAGCCCCACGAGGGATATGAGCGGGGAGCTGTTTTTT.